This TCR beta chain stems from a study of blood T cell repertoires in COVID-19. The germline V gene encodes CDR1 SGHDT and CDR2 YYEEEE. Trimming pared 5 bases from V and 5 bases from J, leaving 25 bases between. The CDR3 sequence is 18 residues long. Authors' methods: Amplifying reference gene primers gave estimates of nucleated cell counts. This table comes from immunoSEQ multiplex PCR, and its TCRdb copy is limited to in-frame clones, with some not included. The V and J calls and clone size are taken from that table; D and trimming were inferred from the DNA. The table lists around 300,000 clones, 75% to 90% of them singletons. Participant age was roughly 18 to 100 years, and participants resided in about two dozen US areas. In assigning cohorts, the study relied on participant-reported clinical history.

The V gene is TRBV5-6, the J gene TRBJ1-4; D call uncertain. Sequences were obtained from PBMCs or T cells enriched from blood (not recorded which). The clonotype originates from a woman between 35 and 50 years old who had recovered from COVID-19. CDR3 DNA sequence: TGTGCCAGCAGATCGATTGAGGGCAGGACCGTGGAAAATGAAAAACTGTTTTTT. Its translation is CASRSIEGRTVENEKLFF.